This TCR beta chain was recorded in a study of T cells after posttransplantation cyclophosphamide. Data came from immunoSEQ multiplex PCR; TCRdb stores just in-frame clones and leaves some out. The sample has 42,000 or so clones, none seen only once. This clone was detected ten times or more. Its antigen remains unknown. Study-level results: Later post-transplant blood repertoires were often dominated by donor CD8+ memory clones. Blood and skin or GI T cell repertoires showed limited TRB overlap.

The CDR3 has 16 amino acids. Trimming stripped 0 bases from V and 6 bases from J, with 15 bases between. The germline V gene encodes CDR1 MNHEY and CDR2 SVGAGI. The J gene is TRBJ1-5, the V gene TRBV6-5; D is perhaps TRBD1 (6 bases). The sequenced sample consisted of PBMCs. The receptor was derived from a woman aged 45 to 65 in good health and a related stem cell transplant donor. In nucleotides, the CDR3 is TGTGCCAGCAGTTACTCCCCGGACAGTGCGCCTCAGCCCCAGCATTTT. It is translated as CASSYSPDSAPQPQHF.